These T cell receptor beta chains were read from a single sample in a study of CD8+ T cells in alopecia areata. The table came from immunoSEQ multiplex PCR; TCRdb's copy has only in-frame clones and leaves some out. The sample has 2,500 to 3,000 clones; 65% to 75% are singletons. Sequencing was done on a sample of skin. The receptors come from a human donor in good health. The CDR3 runs from the conserved cysteine through the conserved F or W. D genes are given only for firm matches. The size field is filled for only some rows; it gives once, few, many or a size class.

-	TRBV6-5	13	TRBD2	TRBJ2-5	CASSRTSRETQYF	TGTGCCAGCAGTCGGACTAGCCGCGAGACCCAGTACTTC
-	TRBV7-9	17	-	TRBJ2-5	CASSSMSSNEAMETQYF	TGTGCCAGCAGCTCCATGTCTTCAAACGAGGCAATGGAGACCCAGTACTTC
few	TRBV28	14	TRBD1	TRBJ1-4	CASSRGQLAEKLFF	TGTGCCAGCAGCAGGGGACAGCTCGCTGAAAAACTGTTTTTT
-	TRBV10-3	11	-	TRBJ2-7	CATRRYYEQYF	TGTGCCACCCGACGGTACTACGAGCAGTACTTC
-	TRBV7-9	17	TRBD1	TRBJ2-5	CASSQRPSTGAKETQYF	TGTGCCAGCAGCCAACGCCCATCGACAGGGGCTAAAGAGACCCAGTACTTC
-	TRBV7-2	19	TRBD2	TRBJ2-5	CASSLDCRGSGVVKETQYF	TGTGCCAGCAGCTTAGATTGCAGGGGTAGCGGGGTGGTAAAAGAGACCCAGTACTTC
few	TRBV5-1	15	-	TRBJ2-7	CASSLVPGVSYEQYF	TGCGCCAGCAGCTTGGTGCCAGGGGTTTCCTACGAGCAGTACTTC
-	TRBV15	17	TRBD1	TRBJ1-1	CATSSRDTGIRGTEAFF	TGTGCCACCAGCAGTCGGGATACAGGGATCAGGGGGACTGAAGCTTTCTTT
-	TRBV5-6	14	-	TRBJ1-1	CASSFDFRPTEAFF	TGTGCCAGCAGCTTTGACTTCCGGCCCACTGAAGCTTTCTTT
once	TRBV7-7	13	-	TRBJ2-5	CASSLGAEETQYF	TGTGCTAGCAGCTTAGGGGCGGAAGAGACCCAGTACTTC
-	TRBV2	13	TRBD1	TRBJ1-1	CASRQGAETEAFF	TGTGCCAGCAGACAGGGGGCTGAAACTGAAGCTTTCTTT
few	TRBV18	13	-	TRBJ2-7	CASSASPSDEQYF	TGTGCCAGCTCAGCATCCCCGTCCGACGAGCAGTACTTC
-	TRBV29-1	15	-	TRBJ1-1	CSARGWGGKNTEAFF	TGCAGCGCACGGGGCTGGGGGGGAAAGAACACTGAAGCTTTCTTT
-	TRBV18	13	-	TRBJ2-3	CASSDGYTDTQYF	TGTGCCAGCTCAGATGGGTACACAGATACGCAGTATTTT
-	TRBV7-2	15	TRBD2	TRBJ2-5	CASSLGLAGGETQYF	TGTGCCAGCAGCCTAGGACTAGCGGGGGGGGAGACCCAGTACTTC
-	TRBV5-8	14	-	TRBJ2-1	CASSLVGIYNEQFF	TGTGCCAGCAGCTTGGTAGGGATCTACAATGAGCAGTTCTTC
-	TRBV5-4	15	-	TRBJ2-3	CASSLDSGFTDTQYF	TGTGCCAGCAGCTTGGATTCGGGTTTTACAGATACGCAGTATTTT
hyperexpanded	TRBV10-2	14	-	TRBJ2-3	CASSGTGNTDTQYF	TGCGCCAGCAGTGGCACCGGAAACACAGATACGCAGTATTTT
-	TRBV7-2	16	-	TRBJ2-1	CASSLSAGSSYNEQFF	TGTGCCAGCAGCTTATCGGCGGGGAGCTCCTACAATGAGCAGTTCTTC
-	TRBV28	16	TRBD1	TRBJ1-3	CASSSGTGTLANTIYF	TGTGCCAGCAGCTCCGGGACAGGGACTCTAGCAAACACCATATATTTT
few	TRBV30	14	TRBD1	TRBJ1-6	CAWSATGVNSPLHF	TGTGCCTGGAGTGCGACAGGGGTGAACTCACCCCTCCACTTT
-	TRBV7-2	14	-	TRBJ2-7	CASSLASQMGEQYF	TGTGCCAGCAGCTTAGCTTCACAGATGGGGGAGCAGTACTTC
-	TRBV30	16	-	TRBJ1-6	CAWITPDRVNNSPLHF	TGTGCCTGGATCACGCCCGACAGAGTCAATAATTCACCCCTCCACTTT
-	TRBV11-2	14	TRBD1	TRBJ2-5	CASSSTGQSETQYF	TGTGCCAGCAGCTCGACAGGGCAGTCAGAGACCCAGTACTTC
-	TRBV5-1	14	TRBD2	TRBJ2-7	CASSQAGTTNEQYF	TGCGCCAGCAGCCAAGCCGGGACTACCAACGAGCAGTACTTC
-	TRBV5-1	16	TRBD1	TRBJ2-5	CASSLGTGEGEETQYF	TGCGCCAGCAGCTTGGGGACAGGGGAGGGAGAAGAGACCCAGTACTTC
-	TRBV2	15	TRBD1	TRBJ2-7	CASRTDRGPSYEQYF	TGTGCCAGCAGAACTGACAGGGGCCCATCCTACGAGCAGTACTTC
-	TRBV6-5	15	-	TRBJ2-7	CASSYSTKSSYEQYF	TGTGCCAGCAGTTACTCGACTAAATCCTCCTACGAGCAGTACTTC
-	TRBV2	13	-	TRBJ2-4	CASRGLKGNIQYF	TGTGCCAGCAGGGGCCTCAAGGGAAACATTCAGTACTTC
few	TRBV4-1	15	-	TRBJ1-4	CASSQDLDRYEKLFF	TGCGCCAGCAGCCAAGATTTAGACCGGTATGAAAAACTGTTTTTT
few	TRBV11-2	15	TRBD2	TRBJ2-1	CASSLGRGAYNEQFF	TGTGCCAGCAGCTTAGGCCGGGGGGCCTACAATGAGCAGTTCTTC
-	TRBV10-3	12	TRBD1	TRBJ2-7	CATSDRGKEQYF	TGTGCCACCAGTGACAGGGGAAAAGAGCAGTACTTC
-	TRBV11-2	13	-	TRBJ2-3	CASSLGGTDTQYF	TGTGCCAGCAGCTTAGGTGGTACAGATACGCAGTATTTT
-	TRBV2	16	TRBD2	TRBJ2-2	CASSEARGVNTGELFF	TGTGCCAGCAGTGAGGCCCGGGGGGTGAACACCGGGGAGCTGTTTTTT
few	TRBV30	13	-	TRBJ2-5	CAWSVGGWETQYF	TGTGCCTGGAGCGTTGGGGGGTGGGAGACCCAGTACTTC
-	TRBV2	16	-	TRBJ1-1	CASSDSRTRATTEAFF	TGTGCCAGCAGTGATTCAAGGACCCGGGCTACGACTGAAGCTTTCTTT
-	TRBV2	17	TRBD1	TRBJ1-6	CASSADRVGSYNSPLHF	TGTGCCAGCAGTGCCGACAGGGTCGGATCCTATAATTCACCCCTCCACTTT
-	TRBV7-2	14	-	TRBJ2-1	CASSLAQGGFEQFF	TGTGCCAGCAGCTTAGCCCAGGGAGGTTTTGAGCAGTTCTTC
-	TRBV7-2	16	TRBD1	TRBJ1-2	CASSPMMTGGADGYTF	TGTGCCAGCAGCCCCATGATGACAGGGGGCGCGGATGGCTACACCTTC
-	TRBV5-6	15	-	TRBJ2-2	CASSLGAGNSGELFF	TGTGCCAGCAGCTTGGGGGCAGGCAACTCCGGGGAGCTGTTTTTT
-	TRBV6-5	15	TRBD1	TRBJ2-7	CASKQDRGVFYEQYF	TGTGCCAGCAAACAAGACAGGGGGGTTTTCTACGAGCAGTACTTC
-	TRBV11-2	16	TRBD2	TRBJ2-3	CASAGSTSPSTDTQYF	TGTGCCAGCGCTGGATCGACTAGCCCCAGCACAGATACGCAGTATTTT
few	TRBV5-1	17	TRBD2	TRBJ2-1	CASSLNGGLAGGNEQFF	TGCGCCAGCAGCTTGAACGGTGGACTAGCGGGGGGGAATGAGCAGTTCTTC
-	TRBV7-2	16	-	TRBJ1-1	CASSPEGRRMNTEAFF	TGTGCCAGCAGCCCCGAGGGACGGCGCATGAACACTGAAGCTTTCTTT
-	TRBV28	18	TRBD1	TRBJ1-5	CASKRGTGERVSNQPQHF	TGTGCCAGCAAAAGGGGGACAGGAGAAAGGGTTAGCAATCAGCCCCAGCATTTT
-	TRBV28	14	TRBD1	TRBJ1-3	CASSSGTDLNTIYF	TGTGCCAGCAGTTCCGGGACAGACCTAAACACCATATATTTT
once	TRBV6-1	15	TRBD2	TRBJ2-5	CASSGSGLAGGAQYF	TGTGCCAGCAGTGGGTCCGGACTAGCGGGGGGGGCCCAGTACTTC
-	TRBV30	15	-	TRBJ1-1	CAWSNLGASNTEAFF	TGTGCCTGGAGTAACCTAGGGGCGTCGAACACTGAAGCTTTCTTT
-	TRBV5-5	16	TRBD2	TRBJ2-5	CASSLGIAGRQETQYF	TGTGCCAGCAGCTTAGGCATAGCGGGGAGGCAAGAGACCCAGTACTTC
-	TRBV7-9	17	-	TRBJ1-3	CASSRWTAVPSGNTIYF	TGTGCCAGCAGCCGTTGGACAGCCGTACCCTCTGGAAACACCATATATTTT